This T cell receptor (beta chain) was sequenced during a study of Tregs in tolerant kidney transplant recipients. This table comes from immunoSEQ multiplex PCR, and its TCRdb copy is limited to in-frame clones, with some not included. The sample yields tens of thousands of clones, over 85% seen once. CD4+CD25+CD127- Tregs, CD4+CD25- non-Tregs, CD4 and CD8 cells were sorted. The CDR3 runs 16 residues. The germline V gene encodes CDR1 SEHNR and CDR2 FQNEAQ (reference sequence). V dropped 1 base and J dropped 0 bases, with 12 bases sitting between them. Notes on the study in general: Some patients' samples used different primers over time, so nucleotide sequences weren't comparable. Tolerant patients' donor-specific Tregs expanded beyond overall Tregs, suggesting antigen-driven growth.

On this clone: Its antigen remains unknown.

Sequencing was performed on CD4+ T cells from blood, taken before the transplant. The J gene is TRBJ2-5, the V gene TRBV7-9; D is perhaps TRBD2 (5 bases). The receptor comes from a human donor who received a combined kidney and bone marrow transplant. The CDR3 protein is CASSLGWTSYQETQYF. DNA for the CDR3: TGTGCCAGCAGCTTAGGGTGGACTTCGTACCAAGAGACCCAGTACTTC.